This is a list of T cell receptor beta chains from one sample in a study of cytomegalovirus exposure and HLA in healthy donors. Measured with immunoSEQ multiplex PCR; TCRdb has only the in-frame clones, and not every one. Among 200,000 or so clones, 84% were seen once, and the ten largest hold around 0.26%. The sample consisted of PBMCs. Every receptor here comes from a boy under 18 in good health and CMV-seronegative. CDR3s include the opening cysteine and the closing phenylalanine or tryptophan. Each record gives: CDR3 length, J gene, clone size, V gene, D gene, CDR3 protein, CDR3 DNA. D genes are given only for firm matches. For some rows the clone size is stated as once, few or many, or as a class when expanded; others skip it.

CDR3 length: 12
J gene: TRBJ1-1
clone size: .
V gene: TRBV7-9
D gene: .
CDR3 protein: CSSTSDSTGAFF
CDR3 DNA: TGTTCCAGCACATCGGACAGTACGGGAGCTTTCTTT

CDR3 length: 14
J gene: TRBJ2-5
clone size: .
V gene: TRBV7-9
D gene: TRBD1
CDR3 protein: CASSPGTVQETQYF
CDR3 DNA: TGTGCCAGCAGCCCCGGGACAGTACAAGAGACCCAGTACTTC

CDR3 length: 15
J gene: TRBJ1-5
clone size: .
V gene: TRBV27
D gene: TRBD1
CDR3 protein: CASSLDRFANQPQHF
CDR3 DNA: TGTGCCAGCAGCTTGGACAGGTTCGCAAATCAGCCCCAGCATTTT

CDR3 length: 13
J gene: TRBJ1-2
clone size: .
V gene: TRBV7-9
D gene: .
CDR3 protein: CASSEGPAGGYTF
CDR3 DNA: TGTGCCAGCAGCGAGGGGCCGGCGGGGGGCTACACCTTC

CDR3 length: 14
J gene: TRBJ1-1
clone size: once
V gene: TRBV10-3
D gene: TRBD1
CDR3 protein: CAISGQGKSREAFF
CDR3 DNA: TGTGCCATCAGTGGACAGGGTAAGTCCCGTGAAGCTTTCTTT

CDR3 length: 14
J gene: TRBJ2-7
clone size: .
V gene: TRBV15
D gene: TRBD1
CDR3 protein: CATSPLQGAYEQYF
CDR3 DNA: TGTGCCACCAGCCCGTTGCAGGGGGCCTACGAGCAGTACTTC

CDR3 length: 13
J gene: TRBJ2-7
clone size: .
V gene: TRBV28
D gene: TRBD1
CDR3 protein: CASSLTGYHEQYF
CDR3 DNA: TGTGCCAGCAGTTTGACAGGGTACCACGAGCAGTACTTC

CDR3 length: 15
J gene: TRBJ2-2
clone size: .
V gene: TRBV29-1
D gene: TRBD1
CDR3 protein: CSVRDRGRDTGELFF
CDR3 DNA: TGCAGCGTGCGAGACAGGGGTCGGGACACCGGGGAGCTGTTTTTT

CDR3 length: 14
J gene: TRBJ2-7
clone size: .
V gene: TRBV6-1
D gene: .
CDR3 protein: CASRSQMSTYEQYF
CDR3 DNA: TGTGCCAGCAGAAGCCAAATGAGTACCTACGAGCAGTACTTC

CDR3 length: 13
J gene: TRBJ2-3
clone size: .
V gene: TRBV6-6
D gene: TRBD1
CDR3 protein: CASRDRSTDTQYF
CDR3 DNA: TGTGCCAGCCGGGACAGAAGCACAGATACGCAGTATTTT

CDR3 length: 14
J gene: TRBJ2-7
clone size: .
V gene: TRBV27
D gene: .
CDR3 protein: CASSLSAVVGEQYF
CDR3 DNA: TGTGCCAGCAGTTTATCCGCGGTAGTGGGTGAGCAGTACTTC

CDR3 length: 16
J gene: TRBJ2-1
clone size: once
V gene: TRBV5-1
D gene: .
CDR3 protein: CASSRRGSGAWYEQFF
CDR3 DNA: TGCGCCAGCAGTCGCCGCGGGTCGGGAGCGTGGTATGAGCAGTTCTTC

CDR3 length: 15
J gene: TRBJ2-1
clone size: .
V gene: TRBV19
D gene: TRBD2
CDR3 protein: CASRTPGTSVNEQFF
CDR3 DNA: TGTGCCAGTCGAACCCCCGGGACTAGCGTCAATGAGCAGTTCTTC

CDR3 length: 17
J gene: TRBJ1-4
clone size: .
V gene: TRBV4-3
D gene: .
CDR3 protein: CASSKTIREMNNEKLFF
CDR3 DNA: TGCGCCAGCAGTAAAACCATCCGGGAAATGAATAATGAAAAACTGTTTTTT

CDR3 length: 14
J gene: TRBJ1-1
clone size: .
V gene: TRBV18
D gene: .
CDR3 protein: CASSRSGTNTEAFF
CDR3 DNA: TGTGCCAGCTCACGTAGCGGAACCAACACTGAAGCTTTCTTT

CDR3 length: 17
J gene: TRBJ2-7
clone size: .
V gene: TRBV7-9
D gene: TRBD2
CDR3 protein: CASSLYASGIGVHEQYF
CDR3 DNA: TGTGCCAGCAGCTTATACGCCAGCGGGATAGGAGTGCACGAGCAGTACTTC

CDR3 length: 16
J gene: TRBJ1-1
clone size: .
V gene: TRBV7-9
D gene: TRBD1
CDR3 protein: CASSADRGGLNTEAFF
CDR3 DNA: TGTGCCAGCAGCGCAGACAGGGGAGGACTGAACACTGAAGCTTTCTTT

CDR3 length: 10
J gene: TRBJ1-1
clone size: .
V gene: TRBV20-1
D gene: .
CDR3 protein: CSATRVEAFF
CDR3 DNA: TGCAGTGCCACCAGGGTTGAAGCTTTCTTT

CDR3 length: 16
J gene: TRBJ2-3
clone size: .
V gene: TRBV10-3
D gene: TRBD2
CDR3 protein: CAISEGLAGRTDTQYF
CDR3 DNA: TGTGCCATCAGTGAGGGACTAGCGGGGCGCACAGATACGCAGTATTTT

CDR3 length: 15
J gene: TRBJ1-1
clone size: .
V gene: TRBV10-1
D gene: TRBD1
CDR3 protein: CASSEGTGMNTEAFF
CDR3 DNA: TGCGCCAGCAGTGAGGGGACAGGGATGAACACTGAAGCTTTCTTT

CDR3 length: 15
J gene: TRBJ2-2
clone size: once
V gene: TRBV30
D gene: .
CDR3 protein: CAWTIYGSTTGELFF
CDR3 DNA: TGTGCCTGGACGATATATGGGAGTACAACCGGGGAGCTGTTTTTT

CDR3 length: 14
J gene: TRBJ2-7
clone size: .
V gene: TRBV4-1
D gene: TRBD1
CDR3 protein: CASSHLGQAYEQYF
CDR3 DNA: TGCGCCAGCAGCCATCTTGGACAGGCCTACGAGCAGTACTTC

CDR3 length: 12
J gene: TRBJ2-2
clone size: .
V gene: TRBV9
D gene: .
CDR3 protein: CASSAGTGELFF
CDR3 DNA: TGTGCCAGCAGCGCAGGGACCGGGGAGCTGTTTTTT

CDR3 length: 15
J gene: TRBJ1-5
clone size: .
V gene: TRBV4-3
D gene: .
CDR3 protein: CASSQEWRAGQPQHF
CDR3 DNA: TGCGCCAGCAGCCAAGAATGGAGGGCCGGACAGCCCCAGCATTTT

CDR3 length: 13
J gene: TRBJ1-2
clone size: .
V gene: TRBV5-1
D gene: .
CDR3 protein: CASSSQGKGGYTF
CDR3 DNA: TGCGCCAGCAGCTCTCAGGGGAAGGGTGGCTACACCTTC

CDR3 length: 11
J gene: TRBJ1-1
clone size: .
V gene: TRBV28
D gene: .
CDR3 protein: CASSFGGRAFF
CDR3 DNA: TGTGCCAGCAGTTTCGGGGGACGGGCTTTCTTT

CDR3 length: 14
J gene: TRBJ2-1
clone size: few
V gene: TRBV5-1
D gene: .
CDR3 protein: CASSLNSSYNEQFF
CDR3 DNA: TGCGCCAGCAGCCTAAATAGCTCCTACAATGAGCAGTTCTTC

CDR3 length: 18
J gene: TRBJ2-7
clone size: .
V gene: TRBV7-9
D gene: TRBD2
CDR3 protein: CSSSLGTSGRASEYEQYF
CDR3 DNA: TGTTCCAGCAGCTTAGGGACTAGCGGGAGGGCCTCGGAGTACGAGCAGTACTTC

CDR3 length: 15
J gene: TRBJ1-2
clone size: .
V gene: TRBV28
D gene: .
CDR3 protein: CASSPIGGANYGYTF
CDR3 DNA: TGTGCCAGCAGCCCCATTGGGGGGGCGAACTATGGCTACACCTTC

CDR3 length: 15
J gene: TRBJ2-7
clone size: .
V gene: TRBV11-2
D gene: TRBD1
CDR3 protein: CASSREDRSSYEQYF
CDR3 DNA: TGTGCCAGCAGCCGCGAGGACAGGAGCTCCTACGAGCAGTACTTC

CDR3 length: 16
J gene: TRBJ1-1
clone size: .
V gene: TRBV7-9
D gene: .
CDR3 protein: CASSLARSARDTEAFF
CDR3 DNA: TGTGCCAGCAGCTTAGCTCGCTCCGCCAGGGACACTGAAGCTTTCTTT

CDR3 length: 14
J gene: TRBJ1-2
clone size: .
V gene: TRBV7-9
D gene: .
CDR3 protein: CASSPLGRVLVYTF
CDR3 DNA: TGTGCCAGCAGCCCGTTAGGCAGGGTTTTAGTCTACACCTTC

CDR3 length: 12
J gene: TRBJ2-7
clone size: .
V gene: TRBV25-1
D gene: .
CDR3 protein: CASSRDHYEQYF
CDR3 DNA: TGTGCCAGCAGCCGCGATCACTACGAGCAGTACTTC

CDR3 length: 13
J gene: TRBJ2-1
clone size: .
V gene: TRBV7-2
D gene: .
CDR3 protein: CASSSSPREAPFF
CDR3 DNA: TGTGCCAGCAGCTCGTCCCCGCGGGAAGCCCCGTTCTTC

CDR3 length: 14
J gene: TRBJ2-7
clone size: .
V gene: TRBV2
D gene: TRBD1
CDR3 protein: CASISRDRGYEQYF
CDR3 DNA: TGTGCCAGCATTAGCCGGGACAGGGGCTACGAGCAGTACTTC